The next 28 T cell receptor beta chains were all read from a single sample in a study of shared clonotypes between healthy human individuals. It was CD45RO-negative cells, positively selected for CCR7, that made up naive CD8 cells, with terminally differentiated effector memory CD45RA+ cells excluded. Produced via immunoSEQ multiplex PCR; TCRdb's table is partial and in-frame only. The data contain about 2.1 million clones, approximately 92% of them singletons. Sample: naive CD8+ T cells from PBMCs. These receptor sequences come from a man younger than 35 in good health. Some clones in this sample may be carry-over from other donors' samples.

The sample holds many counts of this clone. The gene calls are TRBV9 and TRBJ2-1; D gene ambiguous. Germline CDR1 reads SGDLS; CDR2 reads YYNGEE. V was pared by 3 bases and J by 6 bases, with 7 bases between. The CDR3 runs to 12 residues. The CDR3 protein is CASSGSVNEQFF. For the CDR3, the DNA is TGTGCCAGCAGCGGGTCTGTCAATGAGCAGTTCTTC.

V and J are TRBV2 and TRBJ2-3, with 7 bases that match TRBD1. V shed 8 bases and J 1 base; nucleotides not matched to a gene: 3. Germline V gene lookup returns CDR1 SNHLY and CDR2 FYNNEI. The CDR3 totals 13 residues. CDR3 sequence: CASRDRRTDTQYF. The CDR3 bases are TGTGCCAGCCGGGACAGACGCACAGATACGCAGTATTTT.

V gene TRBV29-1 combines with J gene TRBJ2-7; TRBD2 matches at 12 bases. This CDR3 comprises 14 residues. Per the germline V gene, CDR1 is SQVTM and CDR2 is ANQGSEA. Trimming took 6 bases from V and 5 from J; bases not matched to a gene: 8. Here the CDR3 reads CSVLGLAGSHEQYF. CDR3 DNA: TGCAGCGTGCTTGGACTAGCGGGATCGCACGAGCAGTACTTC.

The chain carries TRBV27 and TRBJ1-5, with unresolved D. Trimming removed 2 bases from V and 2 bases from J, with 10 bases in between. CDR3 length: 15 amino acids. The germline CDR1 and CDR2 sequences are MNHEY and SMNVEV (reference sequence). The CDR3 DNA follows: TGTGCCAGCAGTTTAGGAGCTCTGGGCAATCAGCCCCAGCATTTT. It codes for CASSLGALGNQPQHF.

The chain recombines TRBV30 with TRBJ1-5; maybe TRBD1 (5 bases). V was shortened by 2 bases and J by 7 bases, with 12 bases between the two germline ends. Germline CDR1 GTSNPN, CDR2 SVGIG (reference sequence). The CDR3 has 13 amino acids. The CDR3 coding sequence is TGTGCCTGGAGTCCCGCCGGACACCAGCCCCAGCATTTT. As protein: CAWSPAGHQPQHF.

The chain uses TRBV6-1 and TRBJ1-1; D possibly corresponds to TRBD1 (6 bases). The V gene lost 10 bases and the J gene lost 4 bases, with 13 bases spanning the gap. CDR3 size: 12 residues. CDR1 is MNHNS, CDR2 SASEGT, per germline. CDR3 DNA: TGTGCCACAGGAGAGGGGGGCACTGAAGCTTTCTTT. It is translated as CATGEGGTEAFF.

A single count supports this clone. This chain's CDR3 is CASTPWADPDTQYF. The CDR3 DNA is TGTGCCAGCACCCCATGGGCAGATCCAGATACGCAGTATTTT. This chain joins TRBV9 and TRBJ2-3; D not certain. Trimming took 6 bases from V and 4 from J, leaving 15 bases between them. Germline V lookup: CDR1 SGDLS, CDR2 YYNGEE. This CDR3 region has 14 residues.

CDR3 region: CASSLYGPEETQYF. CDR3 DNA sequence: TGCGCCAGCAGTCTGTACGGGCCCGAAGAGACCCAGTACTTC. This sequence joins TRBV5-1 and TRBJ2-5; no clear D gene. In germline, CDR1 is SGHRS, CDR2 YFSETQ. Trimming took off 5 bases at V and 3 bases at J, with 14 bases between the two ends. This CDR3 has 14 amino acids.

The chain uses TRBV13 and TRBJ2-7; 7 bases match TRBD1. This CDR3 is 15 amino acids long. Trimming took 2 bases from V and 3 from J; bases not matched to a gene: 7. The germline V gene encodes CDR1 PRHDT and CDR2 FYEKMQ (reference sequence). DNA for the CDR3: TGTGCCAGCAGCTTAATCCCCAGGGGGATCTACGAGCAGTACTTC. The encoded protein is CASSLIPRGIYEQYF.

The chain uses TRBV6-5 and TRBJ1-3, with 7 positions matching TRBD1. Germline V gene data show CDR1 as MNHEY and CDR2 as SVGAGI. With 2 bases clipped from V and 8 bases from J, the junction kept 3 bases outside the gene matches. CDR3 length: 13 amino acids. Here the CDR3 reads CASSYPGQDTIYF. CDR3 nucleotide sequence: TGTGCCAGCAGTTACCCTGGACAGGACACCATATATTTT.

This clone occurred once. V and J are TRBV18 and TRBJ2-1; D is perhaps TRBD1 (6 bases). V shed 3 bases and J shed 4 bases, with 22 bases lying between them. Germline loops: CDR1 KGHSH, CDR2 LQKENI. This CDR3 region has 18 residues. DNA for the CDR3: TGTGCCAGCTCACCGGTTGAAAGGAACGAAGGGGGTTACAATGAGCAGTTCTTC. Its translation is CASSPVERNEGGYNEQFF.

This chain connects TRBV4-3 to TRBJ2-3, with 7 bases aligning to TRBD2. Germline trimming cut 0 bases from V and 1 base from J; bases unmatched to any gene: 4. The CDR3 covers 16 residues. Germline V gene lookup returns CDR1 LGHNA and CDR2 YSLEER. The CDR3 DNA sequence: TGCGCCAGCAGCCAAGACGGCGGGAGTGGCACAGATACGCAGTATTTT. It specifies CASSQDGGSGTDTQYF.

The rearrangement joins TRBV13 to TRBJ2-1; 8 bases align to TRBD1. Germline lookup yields CDR1 PRHDT and CDR2 FYEKMQ (reference sequence). This CDR3 spans 12 amino acids. Trimming at V came to 5 bases and at J to 10 bases, leaving 4 bases not matched to a gene. For the CDR3, the DNA is TGTGCCAGCAGCCCAGGGGGCAAGGAGCAGTTCTTC. It encodes CASSPGGKEQFF.

The chain has TRBV27 and TRBJ2-3, with D possibly being TRBD2 (6 bases). Per germline, CDR1 MNHEY and CDR2 SMNVEV (reference sequence). This CDR3 spans 15 amino acids. Trimming took off 1 base at V and 2 bases at J, with 10 bases between the two ends. The CDR3: CASSLWGVPTDTQYF. In DNA, the CDR3 is TGTGCCAGCAGTTTATGGGGGGTACCCACAGATACGCAGTATTTT.

The rearrangement links TRBV29-1 to TRBJ1-2; the D is unclear. Per germline, CDR1 SQVTM and CDR2 ANQGSEA. CDR3 length equals 12 residues. Trimming pared 7 bases from V and 0 bases from J, leaving 9 bases between. The CDR3 DNA follows: TGCAGCGGGCTGACGGCTAACTATGGCTACACCTTC. Translating gives CSGLTANYGYTF.

CDR3 in amino acids: CASSLGQENSYEQYF. As DNA, the CDR3 is TGTGCCAGCAGCCTGGGACAGGAGAACTCCTACGAGCAGTACTTC. This chain joins TRBV14 and TRBJ2-7; TRBD1 matches at 8 bases. V dropped 4 bases and J dropped 0; count of bases not matched to a gene: 5. The CDR3 is 15 residues long. From germline, CDR1 is SGHDN and CDR2 FVKESK.

This chain joins TRBV28 and TRBJ2-5, with 8 bases that match TRBD2. The germline gives CDR1 MDHEN, CDR2 SYDVKM. CDR3 size: 15 residues. The ends lost 5 bases at V and 5 bases at J; junction bases unmatched: 10. The CDR3 region is CASSVRLAGLETQYF. For the CDR3, the DNA is TGTGCCAGCAGTGTCCGCTTAGCGGGACTGGAGACCCAGTACTTC.

This chain uses TRBV4-1 with TRBJ2-1, with 7 bases aligning to TRBD2. This CDR3 comprises 15 residues. V lost 1 base and J lost 3; bases outside the gene matches: 3. Germline V gene lookup returns CDR1 MGHRA and CDR2 YSYEKL. This CDR3 is CASSQVQRDYNEQFF. CDR3 DNA: TGCGCCAGCAGCCAAGTCCAGCGGGACTACAATGAGCAGTTCTTC.

This chain links TRBV4-2 with TRBJ2-7, with 8 positions matching TRBD1. The junction had 17 bases not matched to a gene; V was cut back by 0 bases and J by 1 base. CDR1 and CDR2 from the germline V gene are LGHNA and YNFKEQ. The CDR3 extends over 20 amino acids. The CDR3 loop is CASSQEEPPLGTGWSYEQYF. For the CDR3, the DNA is TGTGCCAGCAGCCAAGAAGAGCCACCGCTGGGGACAGGATGGTCCTACGAGCAGTACTTC.

V is TRBV28 and J is TRBJ2-7; 10 bases line up with TRBD2. There are 17 residues in the CDR3. The ends lost 1 base at V and 6 bases at J; junction bases unmatched: 12. Germline V CDR1 and CDR2: MDHEN, SYDVKM. The CDR3 loop is CASSLFASGRALGEQYF. The CDR3 DNA is TGTGCCAGCAGTTTATTTGCGAGCGGGAGGGCCCTCGGCGAGCAGTACTTC.

The chain employs TRBV18 and TRBJ2-5; TRBD1 matches 10 bases. Germline V gives CDR1 KGHSH, CDR2 LQKENI. This CDR3 spans 15 amino acids. V shed 3 bases, J shed 4 bases, and the junction held 5 bases outside the gene matches. The CDR3 nucleotides read TGTGCCAGCTCACCCGGGACAGGGGAGGGAGAGACCCAGTACTTC. As protein: CASSPGTGEGETQYF.

The chain recombines TRBV28 with TRBJ1-1; a weak D match, TRBD1 (5 bases). Germline CDR1 is MDHEN and CDR2 is SYDVKM. The ends were cut back, 3 bases at V and 5 bases at J, with 16 bases in the middle. The CDR3 spans 15 residues. The CDR3, as DNA: TGTGCCAGCAGTTTCAGATTGAGGGGTTTGACTGAAGCTTTCTTT. Amino acids: CASSFRLRGLTEAFF.

The chain carries TRBV2 and TRBJ2-7, with D possibly matching TRBD1 (5 bases). Germline V gives CDR1 SNHLY, CDR2 FYNNEI. The germline V and J ends were trimmed by 3 bases and 2 bases, with 11 bases remaining between them. This CDR3 is 14 amino acids long. The CDR3 bases are TGTGCCAGCAGTGACCCAGGACATCCCTACGAGCAGTACTTC. As protein: CASSDPGHPYEQYF.

The chain's CDR3 is CASSLARGVGTEAFF. CDR3 coding DNA: TGTGCCAGCAGCTTAGCAAGAGGGGTCGGGACTGAAGCTTTCTTT. The V gene is TRBV7-8, the J gene TRBJ1-1; tentative D call: TRBD1 (5 bases). Per germline, CDR1 SGHVS and CDR2 FQNEAQ. V lost 0 bases, J lost 5 bases, and 13 bases lay in between. The CDR3 is 15 residues long.

J is TRBJ2-1 and V is TRBV29-1; D possibly corresponds to TRBD1 (6 bases). The CDR3 extends over 15 amino acids. Germline assignment: CDR1 SQVTM and CDR2 ANQGSEA. V was pared by 3 bases and J by 0 bases, with 12 bases between. In DNA form, the CDR3 reads TGCAGCGTTGAGTGGGGGCAGAGCTCCTACAATGAGCAGTTCTTC. It translates to CSVEWGQSSYNEQFF.

The chain combines TRBV7-8 with TRBJ2-7; the D is unclear. This CDR3 comprises 18 residues. V lost 2 bases and J 1 base, leaving 21 bases between the germline ends. From germline, CDR1 is SGHVS and CDR2 FQNEAQ. The CDR3 nucleotides are TGTGCCAGCAGCTTACGCCTCTTCCCAGGTGGTCCGTCCTACGAGCAGTACTTC. The encoded protein is CASSLRLFPGGPSYEQYF.

The V and J genes are TRBV7-2 and TRBJ2-1; D unresolved. This CDR3 contains 14 residues. Germline loops: CDR1 SGHTA, CDR2 FQGNSA. The V end lost 4 bases, the J end lost 0 bases, and 7 bases lay between the germline ends. CDR3 residues: CASSYGSSYNEQFF. DNA of the CDR3: TGTGCCAGCAGCTACGGCAGCTCCTACAATGAGCAGTTCTTC.

This chain joins TRBV30 and TRBJ2-1; 10 bases agree with TRBD2. V shed 2 bases and J 1 base; nucleotides not matched to a gene: 8. Germline assignment: CDR1 GTSNPN and CDR2 SVGIG (reference sequence). The CDR3 is 17 amino acids. CDR3 bases: TGTGCCTGGAGTAACCCACTAGCGGGACAATCCTACAATGAGCAGTTCTTC. Its protein product is CAWSNPLAGQSYNEQFF. Looking up the rest from reference TRBV30 and TRBJ2-1 gives the full variable domain: SQTIHQWPATLVQPVGSPLSLECTVEGTSNPNLYWYRQAAGRGLQLLFYSVGIGQISSEVPQNLSASRPQDRQFILSSKKLLLSDSGFYLCAWSNPLAGQSYNEQFFGPGTRLTVL.